This T cell receptor beta chain is from a study of CD8 T cells in ankylosing spondylitis (dated by TCRdb to 2015 to 2018). Regarding the complete study: The study set out to find disease-linked TCR variants by profiling T cell receptor beta repertoires in ankylosing spondylitis patients and healthy donors. In total, the full study cohort was made up of approximately 99 healthy donors and more than 20 ankylosing spondylitis patients. Peripheral blood was sampled, and synovial fluid was also collected from ankylosing spondylitis patients. Results the study describes overall, beyond this receptor: Some of the motif variants had been reported before in the synovial fluid and blood of reactive arthritis patients, a finding that suggests common disease-initiation mechanisms. The disease-linked clones showed a CD8+ phenotype and occurred at relatively low frequencies in peripheral blood. Significant enrichment of the disease-linked clones was reported in matched synovial fluid samples from ankylosing spondylitis patients. A TCR beta motif of several highly homologous amino acid variants appeared characteristic of blood from ankylosing spondylitis patients.

Taken from the germline V gene (reference sequence), the CDR1 and CDR2 loops are DFQATT and SNEGSKA. V loses 3 bases at its end and J loses 7 bases; junction bases beyond the gene matches: 18. The CDR3 numbers 17 residues from cysteine through phenylalanine. Of all the DNA, just the CDR3 is kept, 51 bases in frame from base 1. In its sample, this clonotype was seen a few times. Which antigen it targets is not known. Base qualities are not provided; no much larger clone lies one nucleotide away. The instrument was an Illumina HiSeq 2500. Quantitative 5'-RACE with molecular barcodes was the method used to prepare the TCR beta libraries. From the authors' description of their analysis: A new computational method, built on a probabilistic model of VDJ rearrangement, was used to identify disease-linked TCR variants. TCRdb handled the public reads itself, with Q25 trimming in fastp and clone calling in MiXCR, and kept productive beta chains. Rows with a matching CDR3 protein are joined into one entry that keeps the most common DNA and genes. TCRdb assigned the V and J calls; the authors' analysis was not used. Recorded for this sample are some 63,000 distinct CDR3 sequences; 6.2% of them occurred a single time. Clones ranked in the top ten supply approximately 5% of the sample.

Synovial fluid samples were paired with blood samples taken from the same ankylosing spondylitis patients. This TCR came from a male donor with ankylosing spondylitis. Sequencing input: synovial fluid, either unsorted or a sorted T cell fraction (not recorded which). The chain couples TRBV20-1 to TRBJ2-7; 10 middle bases align to TRBD2. In nucleotides, the sequence is TGCAGTGCTAGGGACCGCCGGACTAGCGGTGGGCTAGAGGAGCAGTACTTC. Translated, it reads CSARDRRTSGGLEEQYF.